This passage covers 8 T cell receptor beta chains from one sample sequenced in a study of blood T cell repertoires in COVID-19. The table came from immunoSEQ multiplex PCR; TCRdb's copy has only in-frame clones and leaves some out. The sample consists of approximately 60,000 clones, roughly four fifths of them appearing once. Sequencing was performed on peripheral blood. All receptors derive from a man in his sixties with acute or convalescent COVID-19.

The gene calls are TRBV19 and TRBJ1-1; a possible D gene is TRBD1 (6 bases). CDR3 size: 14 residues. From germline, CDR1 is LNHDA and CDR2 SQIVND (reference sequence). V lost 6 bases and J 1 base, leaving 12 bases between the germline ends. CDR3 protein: CASRYREPNTEAFF. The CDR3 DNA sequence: TGTGCCAGTAGGTACAGGGAACCGAACACTGAAGCTTTCTTT.

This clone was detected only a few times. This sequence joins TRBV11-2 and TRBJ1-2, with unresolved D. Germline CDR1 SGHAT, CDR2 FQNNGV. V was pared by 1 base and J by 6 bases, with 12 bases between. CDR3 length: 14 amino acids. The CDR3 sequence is CASSLGPSGDGYTF. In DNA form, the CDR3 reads TGTGCCAGCAGCTTAGGGCCCTCCGGGGATGGCTACACCTTC.

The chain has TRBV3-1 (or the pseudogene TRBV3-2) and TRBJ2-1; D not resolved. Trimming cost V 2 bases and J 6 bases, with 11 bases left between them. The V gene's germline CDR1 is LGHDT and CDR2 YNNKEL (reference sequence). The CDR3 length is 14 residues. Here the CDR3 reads CASSQISSGNEQFF. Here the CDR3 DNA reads TGTGCCAGCAGCCAAATCTCTAGTGGCAATGAGCAGTTCTTC.

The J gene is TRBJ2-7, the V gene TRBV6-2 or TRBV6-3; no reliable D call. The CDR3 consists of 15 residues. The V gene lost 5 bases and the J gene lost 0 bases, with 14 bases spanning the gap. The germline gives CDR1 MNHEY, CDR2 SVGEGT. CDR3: CASSDILGLSYEQYF. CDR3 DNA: TGTGCCAGCAGTGACATCCTTGGGCTCTCCTACGAGCAGTACTTC.

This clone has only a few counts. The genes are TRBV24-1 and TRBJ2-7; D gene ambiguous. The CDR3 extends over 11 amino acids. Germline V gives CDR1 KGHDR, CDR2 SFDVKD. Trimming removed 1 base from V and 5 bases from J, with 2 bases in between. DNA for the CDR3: TGTGCCACCAGTGATTTTAACGAGCAGTACTTC. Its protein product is CATSDFNEQYF.

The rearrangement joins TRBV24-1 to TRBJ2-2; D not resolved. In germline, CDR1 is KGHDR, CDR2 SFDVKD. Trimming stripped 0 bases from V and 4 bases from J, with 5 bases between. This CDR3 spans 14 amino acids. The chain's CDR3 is CATSDLGLTGELFF. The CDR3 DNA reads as TGTGCCACCAGTGATTTGGGGCTCACCGGGGAGCTGTTTTTT.

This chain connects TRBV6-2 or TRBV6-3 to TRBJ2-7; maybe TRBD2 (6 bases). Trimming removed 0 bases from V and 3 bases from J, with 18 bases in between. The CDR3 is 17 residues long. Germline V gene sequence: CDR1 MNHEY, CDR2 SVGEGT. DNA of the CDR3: TGTGCCAGCAGTTACTCGAATAAGGCGGGGCCCCACTACGAGCAGTACTTC. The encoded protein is CASSYSNKAGPHYEQYF.

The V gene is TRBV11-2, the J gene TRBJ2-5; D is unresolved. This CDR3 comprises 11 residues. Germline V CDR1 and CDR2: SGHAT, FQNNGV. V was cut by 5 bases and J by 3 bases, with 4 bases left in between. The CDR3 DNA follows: TGTGCCAGCAGCCAGAAAGAGACCCAGTACTTC. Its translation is CASSQKETQYF.